The rows below give T cell receptor beta chains drawn from one sample of a study of shared clonotypes between healthy human individuals. Profiling relied on immunoSEQ multiplex PCR, and the TCRdb table lists in-frame clones only, not all of them. The sample holds over a million clones, about 75% seen once. Sequencing used memory CD4+ T cells sorted from blood. The source is a man aged 18 to 35 in good health. The CDR3 runs from the conserved cysteine through the conserved F or W. Fields, in order: V gene, CDR3 protein.

v_call: TRBV2
cdr3_aa: CASSWTNSPLHF

v_call: TRBV18
cdr3_aa: CASSGTGGTEAFF

v_call: TRBV29-1
cdr3_aa: CSVEGSSGNTIYF

v_call: TRBV19
cdr3_aa: CASSIEGQRNSPLHF

v_call: TRBV19
cdr3_aa: CASSIFPKSSGANVLTF

v_call: TRBV28
cdr3_aa: CATHIQGHTEAFF

v_call: TRBV10-1
cdr3_aa: CASSGSTGTDTQYF

v_call: TRBV11-2
cdr3_aa: CASSPGGAGETQYF

v_call: TRBV7-6
cdr3_aa: CASSPAPGNTIYF

v_call: TRBV5-1
cdr3_aa: CASSLVDSYNEQFF

v_call: TRBV9
cdr3_aa: CASSVASGGALGYNEQFF

v_call: TRBV27
cdr3_aa: CASSPQRARQAFF

v_call: TRBV4-3
cdr3_aa: CASSHTPRGYGYTF

v_call: TRBV6-1
cdr3_aa: CASSEQGAYSGNTIYF

v_call: TRBV18
cdr3_aa: CASSPNRDSPLHF

v_call: TRBV19
cdr3_aa: CASSPQGRRSYNSPLHF

v_call: TRBV6-1
cdr3_aa: CASTSGGSGANVLTF

v_call: TRBV5-6
cdr3_aa: CASSFQETQYF

v_call: TRBV9
cdr3_aa: CASSVVGGIGELFF

v_call: TRBV5-1
cdr3_aa: CASSLAGGGYNSPLHF

v_call: TRBV4-3
cdr3_aa: CASSQEYSGGGEQYF

v_call: TRBV18
cdr3_aa: CASSPETGWQSTDTQYF